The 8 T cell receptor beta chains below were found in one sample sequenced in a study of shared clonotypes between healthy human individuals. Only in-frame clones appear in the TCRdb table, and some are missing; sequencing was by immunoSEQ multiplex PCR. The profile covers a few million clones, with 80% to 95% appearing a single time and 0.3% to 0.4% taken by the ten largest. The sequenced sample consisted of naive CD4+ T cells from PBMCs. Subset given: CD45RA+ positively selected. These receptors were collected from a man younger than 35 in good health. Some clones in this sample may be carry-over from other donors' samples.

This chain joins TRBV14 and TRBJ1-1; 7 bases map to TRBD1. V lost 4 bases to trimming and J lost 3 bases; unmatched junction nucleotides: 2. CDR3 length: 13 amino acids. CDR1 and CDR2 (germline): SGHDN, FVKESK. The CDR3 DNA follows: TGTGCCAGCAGCCGAGACAGGGACACTGAAGCTTTCTTT. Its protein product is CASSRDRDTEAFF. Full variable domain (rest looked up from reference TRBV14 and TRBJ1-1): EAGVTQFPSHSVIEKGQTVTLRCDPISGHDNLYWYRRVMGKEIKFLLHFVKESKQDESGMPNNRFLAERTGGTYSTLKVQPAELEDSGVYFCASSRDRDTEAFFGQGTRLTVV.

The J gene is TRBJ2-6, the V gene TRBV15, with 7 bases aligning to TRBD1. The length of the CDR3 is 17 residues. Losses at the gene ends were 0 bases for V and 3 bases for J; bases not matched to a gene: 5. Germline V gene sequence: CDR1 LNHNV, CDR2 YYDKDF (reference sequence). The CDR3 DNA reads TGTGCCACCAGCAGAGAGGGCAGGGGGTTTGGGGCCAACGTCCTGACTTTC. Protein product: CATSREGRGFGANVLTF.

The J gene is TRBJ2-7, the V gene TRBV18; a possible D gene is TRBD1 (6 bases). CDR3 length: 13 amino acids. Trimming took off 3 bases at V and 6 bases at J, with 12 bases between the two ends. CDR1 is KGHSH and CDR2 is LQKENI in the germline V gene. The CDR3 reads CASSPGGQGEQYF. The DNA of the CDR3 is TGTGCCAGCTCACCTGGGGGCCAGGGCGAGCAGTACTTC.

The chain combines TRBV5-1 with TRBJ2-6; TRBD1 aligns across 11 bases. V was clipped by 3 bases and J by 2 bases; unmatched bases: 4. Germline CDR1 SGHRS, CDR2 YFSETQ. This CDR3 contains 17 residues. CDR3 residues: CASSSGTGGPGANVLTF. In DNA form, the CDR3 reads TGCGCCAGCAGCTCCGGGACAGGGGGACCTGGGGCCAACGTCCTGACTTTC. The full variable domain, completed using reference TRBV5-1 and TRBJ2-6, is KAGVTQTPRYLIKTRGQQVTLSCSPISGHRSVSWYQQTPGQGLQFLFEYFSETQRNKGNFPGRFSGRQFSNSRSEMNVSTLELGDSALYLCASSSGTGGPGANVLTFGAGSRLTVL.

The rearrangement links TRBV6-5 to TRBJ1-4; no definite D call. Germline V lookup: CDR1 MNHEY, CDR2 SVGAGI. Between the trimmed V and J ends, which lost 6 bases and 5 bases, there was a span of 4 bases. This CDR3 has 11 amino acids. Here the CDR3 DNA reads TGTGCCAGCAGCCTAAATGAAAAACTGTTTTTT. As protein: CASSLNEKLFF.

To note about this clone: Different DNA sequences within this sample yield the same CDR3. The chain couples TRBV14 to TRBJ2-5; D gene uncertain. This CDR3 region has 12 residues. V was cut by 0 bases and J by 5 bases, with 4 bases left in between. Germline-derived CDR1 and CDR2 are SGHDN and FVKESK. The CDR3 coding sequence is TGTGCCAGCAGCCAAGAGTGGGAGACCCAGTACTTC. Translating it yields CASSQEWETQYF.

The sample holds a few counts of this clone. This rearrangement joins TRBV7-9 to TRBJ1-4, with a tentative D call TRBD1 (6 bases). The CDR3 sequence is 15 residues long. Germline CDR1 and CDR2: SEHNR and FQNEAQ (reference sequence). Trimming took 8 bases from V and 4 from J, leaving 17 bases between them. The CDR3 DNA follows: TGTGCCAGCCGTATCACAGGGTCGGGTAATGAAAAACTGTTTTTT. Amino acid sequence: CASRITGSGNEKLFF.

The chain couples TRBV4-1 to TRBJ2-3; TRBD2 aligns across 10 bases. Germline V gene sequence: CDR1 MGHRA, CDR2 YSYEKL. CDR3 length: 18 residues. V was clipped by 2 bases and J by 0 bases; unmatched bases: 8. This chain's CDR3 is CASSQPRTSGGSTDTQYF. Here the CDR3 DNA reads TGCGCCAGCAGCCAACCACGGACTAGCGGAGGTAGCACAGATACGCAGTATTTT.